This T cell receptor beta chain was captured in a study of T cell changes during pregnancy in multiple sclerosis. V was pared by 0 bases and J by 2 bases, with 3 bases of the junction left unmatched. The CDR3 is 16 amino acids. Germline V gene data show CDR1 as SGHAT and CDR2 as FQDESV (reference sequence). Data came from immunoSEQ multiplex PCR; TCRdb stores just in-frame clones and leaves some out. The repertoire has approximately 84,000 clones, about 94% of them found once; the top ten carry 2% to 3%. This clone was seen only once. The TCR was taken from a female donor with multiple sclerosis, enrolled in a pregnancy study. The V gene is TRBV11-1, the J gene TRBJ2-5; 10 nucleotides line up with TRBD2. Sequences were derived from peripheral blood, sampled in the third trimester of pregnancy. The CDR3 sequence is CASSLAIAGGQETQYF. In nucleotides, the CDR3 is TGTGCCAGCAGCTTAGCAATAGCGGGGGGACAAGAGACCCAGTACTTC.